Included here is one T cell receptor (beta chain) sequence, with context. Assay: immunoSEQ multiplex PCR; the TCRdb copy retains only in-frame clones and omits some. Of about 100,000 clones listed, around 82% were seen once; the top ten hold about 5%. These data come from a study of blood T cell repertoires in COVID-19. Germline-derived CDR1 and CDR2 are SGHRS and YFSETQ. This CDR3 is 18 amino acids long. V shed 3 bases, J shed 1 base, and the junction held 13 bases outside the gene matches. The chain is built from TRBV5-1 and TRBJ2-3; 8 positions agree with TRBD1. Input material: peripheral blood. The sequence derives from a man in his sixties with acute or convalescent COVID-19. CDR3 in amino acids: CASSYGVRGRARTDTQYF. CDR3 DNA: TGCGCCAGCAGCTATGGGGTCAGGGGGCGGGCCCGCACAGATACGCAGTATTTT.